This T cell receptor (beta chain) was captured by sequencing in a study of blood T cell repertoires in COVID-19. At the level of the study: In each case, the material was cDNA or gDNA derived from T cells, B-cell-depleted T cells, or PBMCs.

As originally analysed: Counts of nucleated cells, estimated from reference gene primer amplification, were obtained. Profiled with immunoSEQ multiplex PCR; TCRdb holds only in-frame clones, not every one. The D gene and trimming were derived from the DNA, and the V and J assignments and clone size from that table. Here the sample spans about 250,000 clones, more than 65% being singletons. The sequence derives from a person aged 65-85 years with COVID-19, enrolled during active disease. The sequencing sample was made of peripheral blood.

The CDR3 nucleotides are TGTGCCAGCAGCTCAAGACAGGGAGGTAACACTGAAGCTTTCTTT. This codes for CASSSRQGGNTEAFF. The V call is TRBV11-3, the J call TRBJ1-1, with TRBD1 matching 7 bases. The CDR3 is 15 residues long. In germline, CDR1 is SGHNT, CDR2 YENEEA. The V gene end was trimmed by 4 bases and the J gene end by 2 bases; junction bases not matched to a gene: 7.